A single T cell receptor (beta chain) is shown here with its context. Which antigen it targets is not known. The junction and the germline gene differ at one end; a read error may be behind it. This sample is part of a study of blood T cell repertoires in COVID-19 (dated by TCRdb to 2018 to 2020). Context from the whole study: Samples covering the acute and convalescent phases of COVID-19 were provided by collaborators in the United States, Italy and Spain. The material from the prospective study consisted of cDNA or gDNA derived from T cells, B-cell-depleted T cells, or PBMCs. Subjects who had been exposed to COVID-19, were actively infected with it, or had recovered from it provided the deeply sampled blood TCRbeta repertoires that made up the dataset. The repertoires were made available in a free public database intended to serve as a resource for research on the immune response to SARS-CoV-2. The samples were drawn from two sources: the first 160 participants of the ongoing ImmuneRACE study, and 950 to 1,500 subjects contributed by 6 global collaborators. A de-identified subject ID, COVID-19 status, age in years and sex were almost always included in the sample metadata. Where available, HLA class I and class II types were taken from metadata supplied by the sample provider and were not determined by assay-based typing. Results the study describes overall, beyond this receptor: How much clinical and demographic metadata was included differed by source and by participant, and the metadata was provided uncurated.

The CDR3 numbers 17 residues from cysteine through phenylalanine. The sequence is cut down to CDR3 DNA, 51 bases in frame from base 1. In the germline V gene (reference sequence), CDR1 corresponds to GTSNPN and CDR2 to SVGIG. The immunoSEQ Assay, a bias-controlled multiplex PCR, was used to amplify TCRbeta CDR3 regions from genomic DNA. Concerning the study's data processing: Within the assay, amplification of reference gene primers was used to estimate how many nucleated cells each sample contained. To quantify the absolute abundance of each unique TCRbeta CDR3 rearrangement, sequence reads were collapsed and filtered. Productive Simpson clonality was computed per sample as the square root of Simpson's diversity index over productive rearrangements. The clones in this table, taken by TCRdb from immuneACCESS, are in-frame only. Not every clone is retained; where verified, under half of the shortfall comes from an unresolved V gene, and the cause of the rest is unknown. V and J calls and clone size follow that table, whereas D and trimming were derived from the DNA. Here the sample has roughly 78,000 clones; 80% occur a single time. Around 13% of the sample is in the top ten clones.

In Seattle, one collaborating source enrolled patients while the infection was active and tracked those patients longitudinally over the course of disease. The collaborating institutions used their own protocols to collect whole blood in K2EDTA tubes. For TCRbeta analysis, collaborators shipped samples as frozen whole blood, isolated PBMCs, or DNA extracted from either of those sample types. This receptor chain uses TRBV30 and TRBJ2-5; TRBD1 is a possible D gene, resting on 5 matching bases. The sample consisted of peripheral blood. The TCR originated in a man aged 50-60 years with COVID-19, enrolled during active disease. The encoded CDR3 is CARSGHYPTGYQETQYF. The nucleotide sequence is TGTGCCCGGAGTGGTCACTACCCCACAGGCTACCAAGAGACCCAGTACTTC.